The clone carrying this T cell receptor (beta chain) came up many times. V gave up 6 bases and J gave up 9 bases; unmatched junction bases: 9. CDR3 length: 16 amino acids. The data were obtained in a study of spatial heterogeneity in lung cancer. Regarding time point: sample taken at primary tumor resection. Frozen PBMC, nontumor lung or tumor provided whole RNA, which was sequenced unsorted. Individually, TCR cDNA molecules were each labelled with a unique molecular identifier. TCRdb re-analysed the 5' RACE reads in MiXCR, keeping a single row per CDR3 protein. Among tens of thousands of distinct CDR3 sequences listed, 13% were seen once.

The chain uses TRBV12-3 or TRBV12-4 and TRBJ2-1; the match to TRBD2 covers 15 bases. The source is a male donor with early-stage non-small cell lung cancer. This material consisted of PBMCs, taken at surgery. Here the CDR3 reads CASRRTSGRAAGEQFF. The CDR3 DNA follows: TGTGCCAGCAGGAGGACTAGCGGGAGGGCCGCGGGTGAGCAGTTCTTC.